This T cell receptor (beta chain) was recovered during a study of tumor-infiltrating lymphocytes in primary liver carcinoma. A constant-region primer primed TCR beta cDNA synthesis from about 530 ng of total RNA. ARM-PCR was slightly modified, and three nested multiplex PCR rounds with it gave rise to the TCR beta libraries. For around 9 cycles apiece, the opening two PCR rounds ran with TRBV1-TRBV30 forward primers and a C-beta reverse primer. MiXCR, run by TCRdb on the multiplex PCR reads, gives a single entry per CDR3 protein. The sample lists about 110,000 distinct CDR3 sequences, roughly 80% occurring once. Only one count was recorded for this clonotype. A junction boundary mismatches the germline segment, possibly from a read error. Germline loops: CDR1 MNHEY, CDR2 SVGAGI. The CDR3 length is 15 residues. Between about 20 and 30 mg of unsorted bulk tissue served as the source from which RNA and DNA were co-extracted.

The specimen sequenced was liver tumor tissue from sampling region 3. Subset reported: tumor region T3, left-lateral pole. The source of this sequence is a man in his forties with primary liver carcinoma and hepatitis B virus infection. The rearrangement links TRBV6-5 to TRBJ2-5; the D gene is possibly TRBD2 (6 bases). DNA for the CDR3: TGTGCCACCAGTTACATTGGAGGGGTTAGTAAGACCCAGTACTTC. Amino acids: CATSYIGGVSKTQYF.